This TCR beta chain was identified in a study of T-cell reconstitution after alpha-beta-depleted transplantation in children. Unique molecular identifiers were built into the TCRbeta library. Each CDR3 protein is one row after TCRdb ran MiXCR on the PCR reads. The data contain some 520,000 distinct CDR3 sequences, over 25% of them singletons. This clonotype was observed a handful of times. V lost 5 bases and J lost 1; bases outside the gene matches: 5. This CDR3 has 15 amino acids. The V and J genes are TRBV12-3 or TRBV12-4 and TRBJ2-7, with 10 bases lining up with TRBD2. The receptor comes from a human donor who donated a stem cell graft to a child with aplastic anemia. This material consisted of PBMCs from the stem cell graft donor, taken from the stem cell graft. The CDR3 DNA reads as TGTGCCAGCAGTCCCGGGACTAGCGTTTCCTACGAGCAGTACTTC. It specifies CASSPGTSVSYEQYF.